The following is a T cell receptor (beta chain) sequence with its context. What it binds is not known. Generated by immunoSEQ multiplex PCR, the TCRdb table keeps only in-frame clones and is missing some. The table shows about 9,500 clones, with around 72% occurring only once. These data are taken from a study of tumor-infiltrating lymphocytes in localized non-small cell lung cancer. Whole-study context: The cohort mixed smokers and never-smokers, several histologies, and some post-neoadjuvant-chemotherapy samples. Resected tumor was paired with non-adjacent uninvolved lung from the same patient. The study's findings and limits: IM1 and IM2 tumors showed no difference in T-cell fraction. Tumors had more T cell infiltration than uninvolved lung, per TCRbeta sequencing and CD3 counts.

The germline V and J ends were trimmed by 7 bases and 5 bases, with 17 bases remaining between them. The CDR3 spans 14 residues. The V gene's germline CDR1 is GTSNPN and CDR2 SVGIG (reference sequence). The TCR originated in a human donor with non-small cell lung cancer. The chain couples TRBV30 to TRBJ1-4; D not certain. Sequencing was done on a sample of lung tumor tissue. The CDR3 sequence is CAFPEDGLNEKLFF. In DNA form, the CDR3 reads TGTGCCTTCCCCGAGGACGGACTCAATGAAAAACTGTTTTTT.